The subject of this entry is one TCR beta chain. This may be a read error, as it is one base from a much larger clone. Unique molecular identifiers were used in preparing the TCRbeta library. TCRdb redid the calling of the PCR reads with MiXCR, one entry per CDR3 protein. The sample lists over 550,000 distinct CDR3 sequences; more than 9% were seen once. This sample was included in a study of T-cell reconstitution after alpha-beta-depleted transplantation in children. The V and J ends lost 10 bases and 1 base, in that order; junction bases with no gene match: 2. CDR3 length: 13 amino acids. The germline V gene has CDR1 SEHNR and CDR2 FQNEAQ (reference sequence).

The J gene is TRBJ2-3, the V gene TRBV7-9; 10 bases match TRBD2. This receptor was identified in a human donor who donated a stem cell graft to a child with acute myeloid leukemia. The sequenced sample was PBMCs from the stem cell graft donor, obtained from the stem cell graft. This CDR3 reads CATLAGGTDTQYF. The CDR3 DNA reads as TGTGCCACCCTAGCGGGAGGCACAGATACGCAGTATTTT. The full variable domain, its missing parts supplied by reference TRBV7-9 and TRBJ2-3, is DTGVSQNPRHKITKRGQNVTFRCDPISEHNRLYWYRQTLGQGPEFLTYFQNEAQLEKSRLLSDRFSAERPKGSFSTLEIQRTEQGDSAMYLCATLAGGTDTQYFGPGTRLTVL.